Each of the 6 T cell receptor beta chains below was sequenced from the same sample in a study of CD8 T cells in Susac syndrome. The RNA, about 0.5 to 1 ug, was put through reverse transcription using random hexamers. Each CDR3 protein is one row after TCRdb ran MiXCR on the immunoSEQ multiplex PCR reads. This table holds about 200,000 distinct CDR3 sequences, 75% to 95% found once. Sequenced sample: CD4+ T cells from PBMCs. These receptors originate from a human donor with Susac syndrome.

This clonotype was observed a handful of times. This sequence joins TRBV11-2 and TRBJ1-2; D perhaps matches TRBD1 (6 bases). V was cut by 5 bases and J by 2 bases, with 12 bases left in between. From germline, CDR1 is SGHAT and CDR2 FQNNGV. This CDR3 region has 14 residues. In nucleotides, the CDR3 is TGTGCCAGCAGCCCAACCGACAGGAACTATGGCTACACCTTC. This sequence encodes CASSPTDRNYGYTF.

The chain combines TRBV2 with TRBJ2-7; D remains unclear. V dropped 0 bases and J dropped 0 bases, with 9 bases sitting between them. Germline assignment: CDR1 SNHLY and CDR2 FYNNEI. This CDR3 comprises 15 residues. For the CDR3, the DNA is TGTGCCAGCAGTGAAGCCAGGCTATTCTCCTACGAGCAGTACTTC. Its translation is CASSEARLFSYEQYF. The entire variable domain, with the rest obtained from reference TRBV2 and TRBJ2-7, is as follows: EPEVTQTPSHQVTQMGQEVILRCVPISNHLYFYWYRQILGQKVEFLVSFYNNEISEKSEIFDDQFSVERPDGSNFTLKIRSTKLEDSAMYFCASSEARLFSYEQYFGPGTRLTVT.

The chain couples TRBV7-8 to TRBJ2-7; D assignment may be TRBD1 or TRBD2 (6 bases each). Germline V gene lookup returns CDR1 SGHVS and CDR2 FQNEAQ. The CDR3 has 15 amino acids. V was trimmed by 8 bases and J by 2 bases, leaving 19 bases between them. The CDR3 sequence: CASRPAGHSAYEQYF. The CDR3 region has the DNA TGTGCCAGCCGGCCCGCGGGACACTCCGCCTACGAGCAGTACTTC.

The J gene is TRBJ1-2, the V gene TRBV6-1; TRBD1 matches 8 bases. After removal of 5 bases from V and 5 bases from J, the junction contained 10 bases not matched to a gene. The CDR3 totals 15 residues. Germline V lookup: CDR1 MNHNS, CDR2 SASEGT. DNA for the CDR3: TGTGCCAGCAGTTCAGGACAGGGCGGTCGGTATGGCTACACCTTC. It is translated as CASSSGQGGRYGYTF.

The chain uses TRBV7-9 and TRBJ1-4, with 8 bases matching TRBD1. After removal of 5 bases from V and 5 bases from J, the junction contained 4 bases not matched to a gene. Per the germline V gene, CDR1 is SEHNR and CDR2 is FQNEAQ (reference sequence). This CDR3 is built from 14 residues. CDR3 sequence: CASSTQGANEKLFF. The DNA of the CDR3 is TGTGCCAGCAGCACTCAGGGGGCCAATGAAAAACTGTTTTTT.

The rearrangement links TRBV6-5 to TRBJ1-6; D not resolved. The germline V gene encodes CDR1 MNHEY and CDR2 SVGAGI. Trimming left V 3 bases short and J 5 bases short, with 11 bases between. The CDR3 spans 15 residues. The CDR3 spells CASSYIGPNNSPLHF. In nucleotides, the CDR3 is TGTGCCAGCAGTTATATAGGACCGAATAATTCACCCCTCCACTTT.